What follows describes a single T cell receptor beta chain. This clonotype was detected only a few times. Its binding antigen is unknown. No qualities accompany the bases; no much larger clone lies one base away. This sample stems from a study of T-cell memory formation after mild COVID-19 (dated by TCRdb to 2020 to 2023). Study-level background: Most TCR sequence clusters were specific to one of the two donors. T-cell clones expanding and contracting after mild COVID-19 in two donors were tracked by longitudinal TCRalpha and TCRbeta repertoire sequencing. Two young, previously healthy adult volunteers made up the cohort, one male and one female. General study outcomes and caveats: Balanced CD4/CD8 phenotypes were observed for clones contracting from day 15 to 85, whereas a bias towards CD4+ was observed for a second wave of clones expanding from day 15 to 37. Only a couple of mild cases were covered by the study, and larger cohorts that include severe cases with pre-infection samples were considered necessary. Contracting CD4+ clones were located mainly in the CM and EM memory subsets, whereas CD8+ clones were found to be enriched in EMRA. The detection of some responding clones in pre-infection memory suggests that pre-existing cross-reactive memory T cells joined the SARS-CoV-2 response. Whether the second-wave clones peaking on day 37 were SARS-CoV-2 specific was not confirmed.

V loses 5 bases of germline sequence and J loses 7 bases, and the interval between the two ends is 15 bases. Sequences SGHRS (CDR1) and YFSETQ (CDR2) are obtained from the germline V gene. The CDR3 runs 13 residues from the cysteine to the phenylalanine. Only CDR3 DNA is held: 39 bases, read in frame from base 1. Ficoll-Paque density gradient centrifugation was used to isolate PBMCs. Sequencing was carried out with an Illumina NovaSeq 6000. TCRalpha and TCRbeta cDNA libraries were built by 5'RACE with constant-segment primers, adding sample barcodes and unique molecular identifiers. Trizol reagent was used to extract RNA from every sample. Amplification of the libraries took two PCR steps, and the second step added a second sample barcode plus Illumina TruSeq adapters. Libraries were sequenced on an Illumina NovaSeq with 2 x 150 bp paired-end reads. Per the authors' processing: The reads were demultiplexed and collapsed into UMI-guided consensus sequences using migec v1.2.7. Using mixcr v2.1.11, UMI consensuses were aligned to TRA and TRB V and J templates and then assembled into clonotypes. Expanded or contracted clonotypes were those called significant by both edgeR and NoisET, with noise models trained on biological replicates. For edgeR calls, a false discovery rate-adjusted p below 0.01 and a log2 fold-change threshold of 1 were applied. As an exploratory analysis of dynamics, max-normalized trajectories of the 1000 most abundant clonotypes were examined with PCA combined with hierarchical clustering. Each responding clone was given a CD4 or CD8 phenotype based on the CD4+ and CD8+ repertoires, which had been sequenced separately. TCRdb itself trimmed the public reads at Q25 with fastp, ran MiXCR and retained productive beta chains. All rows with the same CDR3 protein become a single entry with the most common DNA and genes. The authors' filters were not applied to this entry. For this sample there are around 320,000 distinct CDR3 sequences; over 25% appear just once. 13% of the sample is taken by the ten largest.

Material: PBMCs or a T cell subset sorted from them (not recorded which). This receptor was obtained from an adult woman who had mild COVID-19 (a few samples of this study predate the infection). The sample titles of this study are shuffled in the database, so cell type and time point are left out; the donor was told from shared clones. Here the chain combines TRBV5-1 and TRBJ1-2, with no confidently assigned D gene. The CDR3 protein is CASSIQVDGGYTF. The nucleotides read TGCGCCAGCAGTATACAAGTAGATGGTGGCTACACCTTC. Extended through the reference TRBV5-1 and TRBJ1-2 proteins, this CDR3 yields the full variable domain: KAGVTQTPRYLIKTRGQQVTLSCSPISGHRSVSWYQQTPGQGLQFLFEYFSETQRNKGNFPGRFSGRQFSNSRSEMNVSTLELGDSALYLCASSIQVDGGYTFGSGTRLTVV.